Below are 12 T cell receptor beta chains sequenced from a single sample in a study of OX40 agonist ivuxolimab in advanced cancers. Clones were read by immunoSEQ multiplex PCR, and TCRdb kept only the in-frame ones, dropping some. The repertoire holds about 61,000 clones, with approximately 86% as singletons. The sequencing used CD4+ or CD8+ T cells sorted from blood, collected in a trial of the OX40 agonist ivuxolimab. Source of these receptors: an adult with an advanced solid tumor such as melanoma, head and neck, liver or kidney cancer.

This CDR3 is CASSTLDRGGTEAFF. Written as DNA, the CDR3 is TGTGCCAGTAGTACCCTCGACAGGGGTGGGACTGAAGCTTTCTTT. The chain uses TRBV19 and TRBJ1-1; 8 bases fit TRBD1. CDR1 is LNHDA, CDR2 SQIVND, per germline (reference sequence). This CDR3 has 15 residues. The ends lost 4 bases at V and 5 bases at J; junction bases unmatched: 9.

CDR3 protein: CASSPRLTYEQYF. The CDR3, as DNA: TGTGCCAGCTCACCACGACTGACCTACGAGCAGTACTTC. The chain combines TRBV18 with TRBJ2-7; no clear D. The germline gives CDR1 KGHSH, CDR2 LQKENI. CDR3 length: 13 residues. Trimming took off 1 base at V and 2 bases at J, with 6 bases between the two ends. The whole variable domain, remainder taken from reference TRBV18 and TRBJ2-7, is NAGVMQNPRHLVRRRGQEARLRCSPMKGHSHVYWYRQLPEEGLKFMVYLQKENIIDESGMPKERFSAEFPKEGPSILRIQQVVRGDSAAYFCASSPRLTYEQYFGPGTRLTVT.

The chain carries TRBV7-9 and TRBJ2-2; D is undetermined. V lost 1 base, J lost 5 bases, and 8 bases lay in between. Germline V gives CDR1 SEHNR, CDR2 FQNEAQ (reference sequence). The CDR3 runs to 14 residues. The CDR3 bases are TGTGCCAGCAGCTTAGATTTGGGAACCGGGGAGCTGTTTTTT. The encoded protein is CASSLDLGTGELFF.

The CDR3 here is CAISESRTSETQYF. In nucleotides, the CDR3 is TGTGCCATCAGTGAGTCTAGGACCTCAGAGACCCAGTACTTC. The chain has TRBV10-3 and TRBJ2-5; D ambiguous. V lost 0 bases to trimming and J lost 4 bases, with 9 bases between them. The CDR3 is made up of 14 amino acids. The germline gives CDR1 ENHRY, CDR2 SYGVKD.

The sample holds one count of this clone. The CDR3 DNA is TGTGCCAGCAGCTTCTCGGGGCCCAGCAATCAGCCCCAGCATTTT. It yields the protein CASSFSGPSNQPQHF. This chain connects TRBV11-3 to TRBJ1-5, with D possibly being TRBD1 (5 bases). The CDR3 runs to 15 residues. V lost 3 bases and J lost 1, with 10 bases in between. Germline lookup yields CDR1 SGHNT and CDR2 YENEEA.

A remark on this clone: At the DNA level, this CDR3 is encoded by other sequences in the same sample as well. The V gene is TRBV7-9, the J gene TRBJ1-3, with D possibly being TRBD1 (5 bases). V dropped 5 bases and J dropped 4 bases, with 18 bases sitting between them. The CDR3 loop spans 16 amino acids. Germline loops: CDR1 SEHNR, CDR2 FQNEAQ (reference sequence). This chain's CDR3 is CASSTRGTGSGNTIYF. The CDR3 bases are TGTGCCAGCAGCACACGGGGGACCGGATCAGGAAACACCATATATTTT.

Written as DNA, the CDR3 is TGTGCCAGCAGCAGCCGAGGGGGTTACTCCCCAGATACGCAGTATTTT. Its protein product is CASSSRGGYSPDTQYF. The rearrangement uses TRBV4-2 and TRBJ2-3, with TRBD1 as a possible D gene (6 bases). The CDR3 length is 16 residues. With 5 bases removed from V and 4 bases from J, the gap between germline ends came to 19 bases. Germline V gene sequence: CDR1 LGHNA, CDR2 YNFKEQ.

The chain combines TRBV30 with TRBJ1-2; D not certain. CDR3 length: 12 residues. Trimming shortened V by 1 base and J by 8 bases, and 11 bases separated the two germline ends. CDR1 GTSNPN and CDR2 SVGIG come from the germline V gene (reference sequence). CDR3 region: CAWSDHPPGYTF. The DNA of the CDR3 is TGTGCCTGGAGTGACCACCCGCCCGGCTACACCTTC.

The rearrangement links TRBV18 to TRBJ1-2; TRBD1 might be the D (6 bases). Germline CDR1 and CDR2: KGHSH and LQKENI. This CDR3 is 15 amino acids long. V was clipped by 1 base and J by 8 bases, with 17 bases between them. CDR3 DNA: TGTGCCAGCTCACCACTTGGACAGCGAAGAGAAGGCTACACCTTC. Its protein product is CASSPLGQRREGYTF.

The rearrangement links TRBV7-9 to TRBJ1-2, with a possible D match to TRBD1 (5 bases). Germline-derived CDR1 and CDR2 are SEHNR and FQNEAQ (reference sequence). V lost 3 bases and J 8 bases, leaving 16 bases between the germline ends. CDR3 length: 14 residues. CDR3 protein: CASSFGWGSKGYTF. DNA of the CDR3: TGTGCCAGCAGCTTTGGGTGGGGGAGTAAGGGCTACACCTTC.

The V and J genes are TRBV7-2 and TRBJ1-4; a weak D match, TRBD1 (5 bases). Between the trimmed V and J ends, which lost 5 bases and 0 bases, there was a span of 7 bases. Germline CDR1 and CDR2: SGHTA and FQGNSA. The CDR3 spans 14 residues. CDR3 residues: CASSPGSTNEKLFF. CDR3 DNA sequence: TGTGCCAGCAGCCCAGGGTCAACTAATGAAAAACTGTTTTTT.

The CDR3: CASRGDSNTGELFF. DNA of the CDR3: TGTGCCAGCAGGGGAGACTCGAACACCGGGGAGCTGTTTTTT. The chain recombines TRBV2 with TRBJ2-2; D possibly corresponds to TRBD2 (5 bases). CDR1 is SNHLY and CDR2 is FYNNEI in the germline V gene. V was trimmed by 6 bases and J by 0 bases, leaving 8 bases between them. The CDR3 covers 14 residues.